This TCR beta chain emerged from a study of T cell responses to AZD1222 COVID-19 vaccine. Overall study findings and caveats: Variant regions that are unmutated are reportedly the target of nearly half of spike-specific TCRs. White British donors predominated, females outnumbered males, and clonal diversity was possibly underestimated.

The CDR3 runs 14 residues. With 1 base removed from V and 8 bases from J, the gap between germline ends came to 11 bases. Germline lookup yields CDR1 SNHLY and CDR2 FYNNEI. As for this clone: Its antigen is unknown.

Produced via immunoSEQ multiplex PCR; TCRdb's table is partial and in-frame only. The table includes 65,000 to 85,000 clones, 88% detected once. The J gene is TRBJ1-4, the V gene TRBV2; D might be TRBD1 (6 bases). The source material was peripheral blood, sampled on day 0 of AZD1222 vaccination. The origin of this receptor is an adult in good health. The CDR3 here is CASSEVQGGEKLFF. The CDR3 DNA is TGTGCCAGCAGTGAAGTACAGGGAGGGGAAAAACTGTTTTTT.